This TCR beta chain appears in the sequencing data of a study of T cell repertoires in cytomegalovirus infection. Study background: From public TCR beta signatures came an indication of both CMV infection and matching HLA type. Points from the study as a whole: Using cumulative public TCR beta family frequency, the authors identified those who carried CMV together with the relevant HLA.

TCRdb called the reads again in MiXCR, with one record for every CDR3 protein. The repertoire includes 310,000 or so distinct CDR3 sequences, 8% to 10% of them detected once, and less than 3% sits in the top ten. This clonotype was picked up a small number of times. The antigen is not known. This receptor was obtained from a human donor in good health (CMV status not recorded). Some clones in this sample may be carry-over from other donors' samples. The sequenced material came from PBMCs.

This CDR3 is CSADGAGWEVYTDTQYF. The CDR3, as DNA: TGCAGCGCCGACGGGGCAGGGTGGGAAGTATACACAGATACGCAGTATTTT. J is TRBJ2-3 and V is TRBV29-1; either TRBD1 or TRBD2 may supply D (5 bases each). CDR1 is SQVTM and CDR2 is ANQGSEA in the germline V gene. The CDR3 contains 17 residues. Trimming removed 7 bases from V and 2 bases from J, with 25 bases in between.